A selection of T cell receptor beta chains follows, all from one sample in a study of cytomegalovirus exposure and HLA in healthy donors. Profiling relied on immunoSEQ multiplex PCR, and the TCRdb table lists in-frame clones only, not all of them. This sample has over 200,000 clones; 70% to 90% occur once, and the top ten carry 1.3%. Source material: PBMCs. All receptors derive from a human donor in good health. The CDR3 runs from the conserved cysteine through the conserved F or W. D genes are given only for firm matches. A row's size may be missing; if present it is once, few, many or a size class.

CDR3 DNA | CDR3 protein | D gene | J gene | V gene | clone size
TGTGCCAGCAGTGACAGGGGATACAATGAGCAGTTCTTC | CASSDRGYNEQFF | NA | TRBJ2-1 | TRBV2 | NA
TGTGCCAGTAGTACTCAGGGCCCATCTACCACTGAAGCTTTCTTT | CASSTQGPSTTEAFF | NA | TRBJ1-1 | TRBV19 | NA
TGTGCCATCAGGGGACTAGCGGACAATGAGCAGTTCTTC | CAIRGLADNEQFF | TRBD2 | TRBJ2-1 | TRBV10-3 | NA
TGTGCCAGCAGCCAAGTAGCCACCGGGGAGCTGTTTTTT | CASSQVATGELFF | NA | TRBJ2-2 | TRBV14 | NA
TGTGCCAGCAGCTTAGTAGCAGTCCCGATGAACACCGGGGAGCTGTTTTTT | CASSLVAVPMNTGELFF | NA | TRBJ2-2 | TRBV7-9 | NA
TGTGCCAGCGGGGCCTACACCGGGGAGCTGTTTTTT | CASGAYTGELFF | NA | TRBJ2-2 | TRBV9 | NA
TGTGCCAGCAGTGACTTGGGGCTCGCGGAAAAACTGTTTTTT | CASSDLGLAEKLFF | NA | TRBJ1-4 | TRBV6-1 | once
TGTGCCAGCAGTTGGAAAGAGCGGAGCTACGAGCAGTACTTC | CASSWKERSYEQYF | NA | TRBJ2-7 | TRBV27 | NA
TGTGCCAGCAGTTTCAGGGGGACGAACACTGAAGCTTTCTTT | CASSFRGTNTEAFF | TRBD1 | TRBJ1-1 | TRBV5-4 | NA
TGTGCCAGCAGAAGACAGGGGGGGTACAATGAGCAGTTCTTC | CASRRQGGYNEQFF | TRBD1 | TRBJ2-1 | TRBV2 | NA
TGTGCCAGCAGCCCCGGGGACAGGGGTAAGAATGAGCAGTTCTTC | CASSPGDRGKNEQFF | TRBD1 | TRBJ2-1 | TRBV5-6 | NA
TGCAGCGTAGCCGGGACAGGGGACGGGAAGAGCTCCTACGAGCAGTACTTC | CSVAGTGDGKSSYEQYF | TRBD1 | TRBJ2-7 | TRBV29-1 | NA
TGTGCCAGCAGCTTAAGAGAGACGGGGGATAATTCACCCCTCCACTTT | CASSLRETGDNSPLHF | NA | TRBJ1-6 | TRBV7-9 | NA
TGTGCTAGCAGCTTCGGGCGGGGCAGGGAGACCCAGTACTTC | CASSFGRGRETQYF | NA | TRBJ2-5 | TRBV7-7 | NA
TGTGCCAGCAGTTCCGGGACTAGCGGGAGCTCCTACGAGCAGTACTTC | CASSSGTSGSSYEQYF | TRBD2 | TRBJ2-7 | TRBV28 | NA
TGTGCCAGCAGTTTGGCAGGGGGCCGGGGGGAGCTGTTTTTT | CASSLAGGRGELFF | TRBD1 | TRBJ2-2 | TRBV7-6 | NA
TGTGCCAGCAGCTTAGACGGGACTCCTTACAATGAGCAGTTCTTC | CASSLDGTPYNEQFF | NA | TRBJ2-1 | TRBV11-2 | NA
TGTGCCAGCAGCGTAAGGGAGGGTATAAACACTGAAGCTTTCTTT | CASSVREGINTEAFF | NA | TRBJ1-1 | TRBV9 | NA
TGTGCCAGAAGCTTGGTTTCCCCCCGTCGCAGGTCCTACAATGAGCAGTTCTTC | CARSLVSPRRRSYNEQFF | NA | TRBJ2-1 | TRBV5-3 | NA
TGTGCCAGCAGCTCACGGGACAGGGCCTACGAGCAGTACTTC | CASSSRDRAYEQYF | TRBD1 | TRBJ2-7 | TRBV7-2 | once
TGCGCCAGCAGCCAAGACCGGGTAGGGGTGTACGAGCAGTACTTC | CASSQDRVGVYEQYF | NA | TRBJ2-7 | TRBV4-1 | NA
TGTGCCAGCAGCTCCGGGGGGGCCACAGATACGCAGTATTTT | CASSSGGATDTQYF | TRBD2 | TRBJ2-3 | TRBV7-8 | few
TGTGCCAGCAGTTTCAAGGGACTAGCGGTTAGCTCCTACGAGCAGTACTTC | CASSFKGLAVSSYEQYF | TRBD2 | TRBJ2-7 | TRBV2 | once
TGTGCCAGCAGTATCGGGACAGGGGTTAACACCATATATTTT | CASSIGTGVNTIYF | TRBD1 | TRBJ1-3 | TRBV25-1 | NA
TGTGCCAGTAGTATCGGGCGGGAGGTCGAGCAGTACTTC | CASSIGREVEQYF | TRBD2 | TRBJ2-7 | TRBV19 | few
TGTGCCAGCAGCCAGGACACCTTCTATGGCTACACCTTC | CASSQDTFYGYTF | NA | TRBJ1-2 | TRBV7-9 | once
TGCGCCAGCAGCCTTTACAGGGAGTCCAATGAAAAACTGTTTTTT | CASSLYRESNEKLFF | NA | TRBJ1-4 | TRBV4-1 | NA
TGCAGCGTTGTAGGTTTTGAGAAGGGGGTCAATGAGCAGTTCTTC | CSVVGFEKGVNEQFF | NA | TRBJ2-1 | TRBV29-1 | NA
TGTGCCTGGAGTTTAATGGGACAGCCAGAAAAACTGTTTTTT | CAWSLMGQPEKLFF | TRBD1 | TRBJ1-4 | TRBV30 | few
TGCGCCAGCAGCGTCGGACAGGGGGCAATCCAAGAGACCCAGTACTTC | CASSVGQGAIQETQYF | TRBD1 | TRBJ2-5 | TRBV5-1 | NA
TGCGCCAGCAGCCAAGATTTTAGTCGGAGGGCCGACAACGAGCAGTACTTC | CASSQDFSRRADNEQYF | NA | TRBJ2-7 | TRBV4-1 | NA
TGTGCCAGCAGCCCCGACAGGGTCGAGCAGTACTTC | CASSPDRVEQYF | TRBD1 | TRBJ2-7 | TRBV7-9 | NA
TGTGCCAGTAGACCAGCGGGTAGGCCGAGCACAGATACGCAGTATTTT | CASRPAGRPSTDTQYF | NA | TRBJ2-3 | TRBV19 | NA
TGTGCCAGCAGTGAATATGGCACAGGGAGGGACACTGAAGCTTTCTTT | CASSEYGTGRDTEAFF | NA | TRBJ1-1 | TRBV25-1 | NA
TGCGCCAGCAGCTTGGGTATTGAAGCTTTCTTT | CASSLGIEAFF | NA | TRBJ1-1 | TRBV5-1 | NA
TGTGCCAGCTCCCAACAGAAGGCAGGGGGCCTGGGTGGCTACACCTTC | CASSQQKAGGLGGYTF | TRBD1 | TRBJ1-2 | TRBV9 | NA
TGTGCCAGCAGCCAAGCCGAACAGGCCCGAGGAGGCTACACCTTC | CASSQAEQARGGYTF | NA | TRBJ1-2 | TRBV14 | once
TGCGCCAGCAGTGAGATCCGTTTCAATCAGCCCCAGCATTTT | CASSEIRFNQPQHF | NA | TRBJ1-5 | TRBV10-2 | NA